In this sample, the clone carrying this TCR beta chain turned up once. Its target is unknown. This specimen comes from a study of cytomegalovirus exposure and HLA in healthy donors. Germline values: CDR1 MNHEY, CDR2 SMNVEV (reference sequence). This CDR3 is 13 amino acids long. Trimming removed 5 bases from V and 5 bases from J; junction bases left unmatched: 3. Points from the study as a whole: It was likely that a cluster of highly shared sequence variants was a sequencing artifact. Immune exposure information available was restricted to CMV serostatus. Most CMV-associated TCR beta chains appeared HLA-restricted in a later analysis.

Primers: 60 Vbeta forward and 13 Jbeta reverse. Source study methods: A later analysis counted around 80 million unique TCR beta chains, around 10 million shared. This table comes from immunoSEQ multiplex PCR, and its TCRdb copy is limited to in-frame clones, with some not included. V and J calls and clone size are those listed in that table; D and trimming were worked out from the DNA. Among 150,000 to 200,000 clones listed, roughly four fifths were seen once. The gene calls are TRBV27 and TRBJ2-1; 7 bases match TRBD1. The TCR comes from a man aged 18 to 29 in good health and CMV-seronegative. The sample consisted of PBMCs. DNA of the CDR3: TGTGCCAGCAGTCCCGGGACAGACAATGAGCAGTTCTTC. Protein sequence: CASSPGTDNEQFF.